This note documents a single T cell receptor beta chain sequence. Its antigen remains unidentified. This sample is drawn from a study of cytomegalovirus exposure and HLA in healthy donors. Study results and caveats: Cytomegalovirus-associated status was assigned to approximately 160 TCR beta chains.

The method was immunoSEQ multiplex PCR; TCRdb's version includes in-frame clones alone and lacks a portion of them. The profile shows under 150,000 clones, 70% to 90% of them singletons. The sequencing sample was made of PBMCs. The sequence came from a woman aged 18-29 years in good health and CMV-seropositive.

CDR3 nucleotide sequence: TGTGCCAGCAGCCCAGGGGGAGGAGCGGCGGGGAAATACTTC. It translates to CASSPGGGAAGKYF. The rearrangement links TRBV7-2 to TRBJ2-7; D is possibly TRBD1 (7 bases). Trimming stripped 5 bases from V and 13 bases from J, with 24 bases between. Germline V gives CDR1 SGHTA, CDR2 FQGNSA. The CDR3 length is 14 residues.